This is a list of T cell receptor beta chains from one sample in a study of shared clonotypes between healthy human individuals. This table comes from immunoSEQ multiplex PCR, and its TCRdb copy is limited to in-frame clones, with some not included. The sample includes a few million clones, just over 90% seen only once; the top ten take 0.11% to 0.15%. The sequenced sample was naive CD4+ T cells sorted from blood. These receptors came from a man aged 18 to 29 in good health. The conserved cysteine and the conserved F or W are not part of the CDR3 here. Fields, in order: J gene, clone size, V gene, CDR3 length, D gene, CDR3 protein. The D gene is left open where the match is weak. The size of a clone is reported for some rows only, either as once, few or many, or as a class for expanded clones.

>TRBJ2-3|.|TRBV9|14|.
ASSVGRPILTDTQY
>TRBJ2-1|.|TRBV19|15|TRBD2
ASSIYFRLAENNEQF
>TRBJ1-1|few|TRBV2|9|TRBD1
ASDRATEAF
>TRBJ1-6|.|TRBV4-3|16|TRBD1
ASSQETPGGSYNSPLH
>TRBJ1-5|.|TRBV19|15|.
ASSIDRGTASNQPQH
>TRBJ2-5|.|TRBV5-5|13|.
ASSLAGTTQETQY
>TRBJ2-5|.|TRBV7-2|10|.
ASSHTRETQY
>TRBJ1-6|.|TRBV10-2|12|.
ASSEPEMNSPLH
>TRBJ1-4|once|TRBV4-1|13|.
ASSQDRNGYEKLF
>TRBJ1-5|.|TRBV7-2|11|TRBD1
ASSTTGVQPQH
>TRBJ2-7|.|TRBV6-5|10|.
ASSRSYYEQY
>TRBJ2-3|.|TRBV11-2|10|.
ASSLGLETQY
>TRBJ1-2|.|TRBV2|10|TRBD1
ASAGGDYGYT
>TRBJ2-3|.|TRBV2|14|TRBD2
ASSPTSGTSTDTQY
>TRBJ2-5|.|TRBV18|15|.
ASSPPEGLGSQETQY
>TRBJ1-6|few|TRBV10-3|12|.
AISGGTYNSPLH
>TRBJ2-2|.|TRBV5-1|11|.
ASSLWGTGELF
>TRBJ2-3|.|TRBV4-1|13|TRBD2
ASSRLAGAPDTQY
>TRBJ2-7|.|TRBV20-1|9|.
SSIEQREQY
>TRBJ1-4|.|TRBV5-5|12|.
ASRWGATNEKLF
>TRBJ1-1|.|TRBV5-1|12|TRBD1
ASSPTGDRTEAF
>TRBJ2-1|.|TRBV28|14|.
ASSPPPQRAYNEQF
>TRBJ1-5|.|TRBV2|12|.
ASSSDSINQPQH
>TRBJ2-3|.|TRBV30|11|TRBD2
AWRREKADTQY
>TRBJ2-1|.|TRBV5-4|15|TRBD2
ASSPGTSGGASDEQF
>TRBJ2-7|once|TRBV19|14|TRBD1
ASRGTGRTGDYEQY
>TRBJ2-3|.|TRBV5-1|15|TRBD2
ASSWGTTSGKRDTQY
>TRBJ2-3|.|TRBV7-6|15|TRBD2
ASSLGSGREGTDTQY
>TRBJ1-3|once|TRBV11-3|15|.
ASSYPPPRQSGNTIY
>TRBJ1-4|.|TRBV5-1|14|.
ASSPARAGTNEKLF
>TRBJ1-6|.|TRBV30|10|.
AESSYNSPLH
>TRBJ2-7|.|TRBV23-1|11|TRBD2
ASSRSERGGEY
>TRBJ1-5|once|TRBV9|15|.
ASSDPPAGLNNQPQH
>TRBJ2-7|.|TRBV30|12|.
AWSVGTPAAEQY
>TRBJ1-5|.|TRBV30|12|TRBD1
AWTGQGGNQPQH
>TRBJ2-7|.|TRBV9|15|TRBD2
ASSVLDVAGGYYEQY
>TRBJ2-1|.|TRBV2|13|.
ASLLPDPGKEWQF
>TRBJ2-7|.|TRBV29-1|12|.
SVATPGEAYEQY
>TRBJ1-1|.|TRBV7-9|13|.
ASSSLRVGNTEAF
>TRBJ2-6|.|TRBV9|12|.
ASSASSGANVLT
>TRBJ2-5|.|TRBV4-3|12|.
ASSQDRLDGTQY
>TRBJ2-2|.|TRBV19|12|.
ASRASRVTGELF
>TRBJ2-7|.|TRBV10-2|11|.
ASSDGSDYEQY
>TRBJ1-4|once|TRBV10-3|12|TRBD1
ATRQGTTNEKLF
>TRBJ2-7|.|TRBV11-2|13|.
ASSLVAGSSYEQY
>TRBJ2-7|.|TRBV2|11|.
ASQRTATYEQY
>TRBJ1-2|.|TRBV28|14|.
ASSSYPQALGKGYT
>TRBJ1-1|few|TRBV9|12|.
ASSVVPENTEAF
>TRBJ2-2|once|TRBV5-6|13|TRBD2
ASSLRSGGARELF
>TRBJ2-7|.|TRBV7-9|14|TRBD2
ASSSSGTSRFYEQY
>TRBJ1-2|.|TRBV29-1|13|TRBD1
SVPLSPQGAYGYT
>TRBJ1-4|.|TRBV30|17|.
ALHVGSLSSITTNEKLF
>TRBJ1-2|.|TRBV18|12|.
ASSPGGTNYGYT
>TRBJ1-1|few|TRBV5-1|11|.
ASSFDRNTEAF
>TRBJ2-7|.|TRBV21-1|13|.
ASSELAGGSYEQY
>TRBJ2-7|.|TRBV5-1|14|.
ASSLASAGTSYEQY
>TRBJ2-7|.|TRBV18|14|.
ASSPTGLQSSYEQY
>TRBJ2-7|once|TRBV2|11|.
ASIVRVSYEQY
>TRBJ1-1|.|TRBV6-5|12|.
ASSDSLGHTEAF
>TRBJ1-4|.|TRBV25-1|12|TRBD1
ASSESGGYEKLF